These 8 T cell receptor beta chains were sequenced from one sample in a study of blood T cells in healthy people across ages. A second PCR of roughly 6 to 12 cycles used a sample-barcoded 5' primer and a J-beta primer mix. TCRdb reanalysed the 5' RACE reads using MiXCR and keeps one entry per CDR3 protein. This table holds about 640,000 distinct CDR3 sequences, under 30% found once. The specimen sequenced was blood. The receptors here all came from a woman aged 80 or over in good health.

A few counts support this clonotype. The chain has TRBV5-1 and TRBJ2-5, with D maybe TRBD1 (6 bases). Germline-derived CDR1 and CDR2 are SGHRS and YFSETQ. The CDR3 extends over 14 amino acids. The V end lost 0 bases, the J end lost 4 bases, and 10 bases lay between the germline ends. The CDR3: CASSLVGAGETQYF. The CDR3 DNA is TGCGCCAGCAGCTTGGTGGGGGCGGGAGAGACCCAGTACTTC.

There are a few counts of this clonotype. The gene calls are TRBV30 and TRBJ2-1; D is possibly TRBD1 or TRBD2 (6 bases each). Trimming cost V 1 base and J 2 bases, with 9 bases left between them. Germline CDR1 reads GTSNPN; CDR2 reads SVGIG (reference sequence). This CDR3 has 14 residues. CDR3 DNA sequence: TGTGCCTGGAGTGGGGGGGCCCCCTACAATGAGCAGTTCTTC. Amino acids: CAWSGGAPYNEQFF. Combining the CDR3 with reference TRBV30 and TRBJ2-1 gives the whole variable domain SQTIHQWPATLVQPVGSPLSLECTVEGTSNPNLYWYRQAAGRGLQLLFYSVGIGQISSEVPQNLSASRPQDRQFILSSKKLLLSDSGFYLCAWSGGAPYNEQFFGPGTRLTVL.

This clonotype has a single count. In nucleotides, the CDR3 is TGCAGCGTTGAAAGGGGTCTAGCGAACACTGAAGCTTTCTTT. It yields the protein CSVERGLANTEAFF. The chain recombines TRBV29-1 with TRBJ1-1; D might be TRBD1 (5 bases). The germline V gene encodes CDR1 SQVTM and CDR2 ANQGSEA. There are 14 residues in the CDR3. V dropped 2 bases and J dropped 1 base, with 11 bases sitting between them.

This clonotype was counted ten times or more. The chain joins TRBV28 to TRBJ2-5, with TRBD1 identical over 7 bases. Germline CDR1 and CDR2: MDHEN and SYDVKM. V shed 6 bases, J shed 1 base, and the junction held 8 bases outside the gene matches. This CDR3 is built from 15 residues. The CDR3 nucleotides are TGTGCCAGCAGCCTTCCGGGACAGCTCCAAGAGACCCAGTACTTC. Residues: CASSLPGQLQETQYF.

Notes on this clonotype: This may be a read error, as it is one base from a much larger clone. The chain combines TRBV20-1 with TRBJ1-5, with D maybe TRBD1 (5 bases). The length of the CDR3 is 12 residues. CDR1 and CDR2 from the germline V gene are DFQATT and SNEGSKA (reference sequence). The CDR3 nucleotides are TGCAGGGCTGGCCAGGGTGACACTCCCCAGCATTTT. Residues: CRAGQGDTPQHF.

This clonotype was picked up one time. A read error may produce the germline difference seen at one junction end. The CDR3, as DNA: TGTGCCATTAGTGGGACGGGGAGTACGGGGACCCAGTACTTC. It translates to CAISGTGSTGTQYF. The chain employs TRBV10-3 and TRBJ2-7, with D perhaps assigned TRBD1 or TRBD2 (5 bases each). With the DNA end fitting TRBJ2-5 better, the J assignment may be wrong. The CDR3 is 14 residues long. The germline gives CDR1 ENHRY, CDR2 SYGVKD.

This clonotype came up many times. The chain is built from TRBV6-5 and TRBJ2-3; 8 bases agree with TRBD2. CDR3 size: 14 residues. From germline, CDR1 is MNHEY and CDR2 SVGAGI. The junction had 9 bases not matched to a gene; V was cut back by 4 bases and J by 9 bases. The CDR3 loop is CASSSGLVSPTQYF. The CDR3, as DNA: TGTGCCAGCAGTTCGGGACTAGTGTCTCCCACGCAGTATTTT.

Note on this clonotype: A clone one base away is much larger, so this may be a read error. The chain links TRBV9 to TRBJ1-1; D is unresolved. The CDR3 totals 14 residues. From germline, CDR1 is SGDLS and CDR2 YYNGEE. The CDR3 loop reads CAGSVVPENTEAFF. The CDR3 DNA reads TGTGCCGGCAGCGTAGTGCCCGAGAACACTGAAGCTTTCTTT.